The 16 T cell receptor beta chains given below trace back to one sample, sequenced in a study of CD8+CD57+ T cells in acquired aplastic anemia. Genomic DNA, the template, was used for profiling of the TCR beta VDJ and CDR3. TCRdb reanalysed the reads using MiXCR and keeps one entry per CDR3 protein. The repertoire holds about 150,000 distinct CDR3 sequences, with less than 45% as singletons. Material for sequencing was sorted CD4+, CD8+, or CD8+CD57+ T cells (not recorded which) from PBMCs. The receptors were gathered from a human donor in good health, serving as a control.

This clonotype was counted ten times or more. The chain carries TRBV9 and TRBJ1-2; no reliable D call. In germline, CDR1 is SGDLS, CDR2 YYNGEE. The V and J ends lost 0 bases and 8 bases respectively, with 11 bases between them. The CDR3 contains 13 residues. Here the CDR3 DNA reads TGTGCCAGCAGCGTAGAAGGGTTCGGGGGCTACACCTTC. Protein product: CASSVEGFGGYTF. The full variable domain, its missing parts supplied by reference TRBV9 and TRBJ1-2, is DSGVTQTPKHLITATGQRVTLRCSPRSGDLSVYWYQQSLDQGLQFLIQYYNGEERAKGNILERFSAQQFPDLHSELNLSSLELGDSALYFCASSVEGFGGYTFGSGTRLTVV.

V and J are TRBV2 and TRBJ2-7; 7 nucleotides agree with TRBD1. Germline V gene data show CDR1 as SNHLY and CDR2 as FYNNEI. J lost 6 bases, V lost 5 bases, and 10 bases had no gene match. The CDR3 length is 14 residues. The CDR3 region has the DNA TGTGCCAGCAGTTTGAGACAGGGAGACAGCGAGCAGTACTTC. Its protein product is CASSLRQGDSEQYF.

Notes on this clonotype: A much larger clone lies a single base off, so this may be a read error. The chain couples TRBV27 to TRBJ1-6; D might be TRBD1 (6 bases). This CDR3 region has 15 residues. Trimming stripped 6 bases from V and 7 bases from J, with 16 bases between. Germline V gives CDR1 MNHEY, CDR2 SMNVEV (reference sequence). The CDR3 loop is CASSHDRLQNSPLHF. CDR3 DNA sequence: TGTGCCAGCAGCCATGACAGGCTCCAAAATTCACCCCTCCACTTT.

The V call is TRBV15, the J call TRBJ2-6; D unresolved. Trimming took off 3 bases at V and 0 bases at J, with 12 bases between the two ends. The germline V gene encodes CDR1 LNHNV and CDR2 YYDKDF (reference sequence). This CDR3 is 17 amino acids long. The CDR3 bases are TGTGCCACCAGCAGCGAAAACTCCGGCTCTGGGGCCAACGTCCTGACTTTC. Translated: CATSSENSGSGANVLTF.

About this clonotype: Sequence at one end of the junction differs from germline and may be a read error. The rearrangement uses TRBV7-6 and TRBJ2-3; D perhaps matches TRBD2 (5 bases). The length of the CDR3 is 14 residues. Looked up from germline, CDR1 is SGHVS and CDR2 is FNYEAQ. This CDR3 reads CASSLAGTTDTQYF. For the CDR3, the DNA is TGCGCCAGCAGCTTGGCGGGTACCACAGATACGCAGTATTTT. The full variable domain, with the rest looked up from reference TRBV7-6 and TRBJ2-3, is GAGVSQSPRYKVTKRGQDVALRCDPISGHVSLYWYRQALGQGPEFLTYFNYEAQQDKSGLPNDRFSAERPEGSISTLTIQRTEQRDSAMYRCASSLAGTTDTQYFGPGTRLTVL.

This chain connects TRBV5-1 to TRBJ2-3; 9 nucleotides align to TRBD1. The CDR3 is made up of 14 amino acids. V gave up 3 bases and J gave up 2 bases; unmatched junction bases: 1. From germline, CDR1 is SGHRS and CDR2 YFSETQ. The CDR3 reads CASSSQGATDTQYF. The CDR3 coding sequence is TGCGCCAGCAGCTCACAGGGGGCCACAGATACGCAGTATTTT.

This clonotype was recorded many times. V gene TRBV4-1 combines with J gene TRBJ2-7; possible D gene TRBD1, 5 bases. Looked up from germline, CDR1 is MGHRA and CDR2 is YSYEKL. Trimming cost V 0 bases and J 5 bases, with 11 bases left between them. This CDR3 has 14 residues. CDR3 sequence: CASSQEAARDEQYF. The CDR3 coding sequence is TGCGCCAGCAGCCAAGAGGCAGCCAGGGACGAGCAGTACTTC.

This clonotype appeared many times. The V call is TRBV5-8, the J call TRBJ2-7; 10 bases map to TRBD2. Germline V gives CDR1 SGHTS, CDR2 YDEGEE. This CDR3 comprises 14 residues. J was trimmed by 11 bases and V by 4 bases; bases with no gene match: 12. CDR3: CASSPGVAGGREYF. The CDR3 DNA reads as TGTGCCAGCAGCCCAGGGGTAGCGGGAGGACGGGAGTACTTC.

Turning to this clonotype: A read error may be the cause here, since a much bigger clone is one base away. The final CDR3 position lacks the conserved phenylalanine or tryptophan, pointing to a likely read error. The DNA is omitted, as the CDR3 cannot be located on it reliably, and the CDR3 follows TCRdb's listing. This rearrangement joins TRBV5-5 to TRBJ2-1; TRBD1 is taken as the D call from the table, unchecked against the DNA. Looked up from germline, CDR1 is SGHKS and CDR2 is YYEKEE (reference sequence). The CDR3 length is 13 residues, termini included. CDR3 amino acids: CASSLEIWGLKFL.

This clonotype was picked up many times. V and J are TRBV2 and TRBJ1-5; no firm D call. Germline CDR1 SNHLY, CDR2 FYNNEI. CDR3 size: 15 residues. V gave up 7 bases and J gave up 0 bases, with 13 bases separating them. CDR3 bases: TGTGCCAGCACAATCCAGAGGAATAGCAATCAGCCCCAGCATTTT. Translated, it gives CASTIQRNSNQPQHF.

A word on this clonotype: A much larger clone lies one base from this, so it may be a read error. The CDR3 DNA reads as TGTGCCAGCAGGTCGCAGAACACCGGGGGGCTGTTTTTT. This sequence encodes CASRSQNTGGLFF. This chain joins TRBV12-3 or TRBV12-4 and TRBJ2-2, with D perhaps TRBD2 (6 bases). This CDR3 has 13 amino acids.

This clonotype was found many times. The chain carries TRBV7-6 and TRBJ2-7; a weak D match, TRBD2 (6 bases). V lost 4 bases and J lost 5, with 12 bases in between. From germline, CDR1 is SGHVS and CDR2 FNYEAQ. This CDR3 contains 13 residues. CDR3 loop: CASSSRDRHEQYF. The CDR3, as DNA: TGTGCCAGCAGCTCGCGGGACCGTCACGAGCAGTACTTC. Combining the CDR3 with reference TRBV7-6 and TRBJ2-7 gives the whole variable domain GAGVSQSPRYKVTKRGQDVALRCDPISGHVSLYWYRQALGQGPEFLTYFNYEAQQDKSGLPNDRFSAERPEGSISTLTIQRTEQRDSAMYRCASSSRDRHEQYFGPGTRLTVT.

The sample holds one count of this clonotype. This chain joins TRBV5-6 and TRBJ2-7; 12 bases agree with TRBD2. This CDR3 contains 19 residues. Germline values: CDR1 SGHDT, CDR2 YYEEEE. The trim removed 4 bases at V and 0 bases at J, leaving 14 bases unmatched. The CDR3 coding sequence is TGTGCCAGCAGCGTGACTAGCGGGGGTGCACCTCCGTGCTCCTACGAGCAGTACTTC. Protein product: CASSVTSGGAPPCSYEQYF.

The sample holds a few counts of this clonotype. The rearrangement uses TRBV30 and TRBJ1-2, with D perhaps TRBD1 (6 bases). Germline CDR1 is GTSNPN and CDR2 is SVGIG (reference sequence). Trimming cost V 4 bases and J 1 base, with 13 bases left between them. This CDR3 has 14 amino acids. The DNA of the CDR3 is TGTGCCTGGAACTTGGGGGCGAGTAACTATGGCTACACCTTC. This translates into CAWNLGASNYGYTF.

This clonotype has ten or more counts. The J gene is TRBJ2-7, the V gene TRBV27; 9 nucleotides agree with TRBD1. The CDR3 runs to 18 residues. V shed 6 bases and J 2 bases; nucleotides not matched to a gene: 17. Germline V gene sequence: CDR1 MNHEY, CDR2 SMNVEV (reference sequence). The CDR3 DNA sequence: TGTGCCAGCAGCCTTGTCCCGGGACAGGGAAGGTGGGCCTACGAGCAGTACTTC. This sequence encodes CASSLVPGQGRWAYEQYF.

The chain joins TRBV15 to TRBJ2-7; 12 nucleotides align to TRBD1. Trimming at V came to 4 bases and at J to 7 bases, leaving 8 bases not matched to a gene. This CDR3 spans 15 amino acids. CDR1 is LNHNV and CDR2 is YYDKDF in the germline V gene (reference sequence). The CDR3 nucleotides are TGTGCCACCAGCAACCAGGGACAGGGGGCGAAAGAGCAGTACTTC. Protein sequence: CATSNQGQGAKEQYF.